This passage covers 17 T cell receptor beta chains from one sample sequenced in a study of Graves' ophthalmopathy and Graves' hyperthyroidism. RNA transcripts were the source from which TCR beta CDR3 regions were amplified. The first-round RT-PCR employed HTBI primers together with the Qiagen OneStep RT-PCR kit. A multiplex PCR was then performed as the second round. TCRdb itself ran the multiplex PCR reads through MiXCR, one entry per CDR3 protein. The profile shows 650,000 to 900,000 distinct CDR3 sequences, roughly 40% of them singletons. The sequencing input was peripheral blood. These TCRs come from an adult man with Graves' ophthalmopathy.

The V and J genes are TRBV6-5 and TRBJ1-2; 9 bases fit TRBD1. With V trimmed by 4 bases and J by 8 bases, 11 bases remained unmatched. The germline CDR1 and CDR2 sequences are MNHEY and SVGAGI. The CDR3 has 15 residues. This chain's CDR3 is CASSSPGQGIVGYTF. DNA of the CDR3: TGTGCCAGCAGTTCTCCGGGACAGGGAATCGTAGGCTACACCTTC.

V is TRBV10-3 and J is TRBJ1-5; D remains ambiguous. Germline V CDR1 and CDR2: ENHRY, SYGVKD. This CDR3 has 15 amino acids. Trimming stripped 2 bases from V and 0 bases from J, with 8 bases between. The CDR3 loop reads CAISEGSISNQPQHF. In DNA form, the CDR3 reads TGTGCCATCAGTGAGGGATCTATTAGCAATCAGCCCCAGCATTTT.

This clonotype was observed a few times. The chain joins TRBV10-3 to TRBJ2-7; 9 bases are shared with TRBD1. Germline V gene lookup returns CDR1 ENHRY and CDR2 SYGVKD. J lost 3 bases, V lost 0 bases, and 3 bases had no gene match. CDR3 length equals 15 residues. CDR3 residues: CAISESRDRDYEQYF. CDR3 coding DNA: TGTGCCATCAGTGAGTCGAGGGACAGGGACTACGAGCAGTACTTC.

The J gene is TRBJ1-1, the V gene TRBV29-1; TRBD1 might be the D (6 bases). Germline CDR1 is SQVTM and CDR2 is ANQGSEA. CDR3 length: 13 residues. Trimming removed 2 bases from V and 2 bases from J, with 9 bases in between. Written as DNA, the CDR3 is TGCAGCGTTGAATTACAGGGAAACACTGAAGCTTTCTTT. Translated, it gives CSVELQGNTEAFF.

This clonotype has a count of ten or more. This rearrangement joins TRBV7-2 to TRBJ1-2; 12 nucleotides align to TRBD1. The CDR3 has 17 amino acids. J was trimmed by 6 bases and V by 8 bases; bases with no gene match: 16. Per the germline V gene, CDR1 is SGHTA and CDR2 is FQGNSA. CDR3 sequence (DNA): TGTGCCAGCGCCAGACAAGGTTGGGACAGGGGGCCGAATGGCTACACCTTC. Its protein product is CASARQGWDRGPNGYTF.

This clonotype showed up just a few times. The V call is TRBV6-5, the J call TRBJ2-6, with 8 bases identical to TRBD2. This CDR3 has 19 amino acids. The V gene end was trimmed by 6 bases and the J gene end by 0 bases; junction bases not matched to a gene: 13. CDR1 is MNHEY and CDR2 is SVGAGI in the germline V gene. The CDR3 loop is CASSPDGGGGHSGANVLTF. In nucleotides, the CDR3 is TGTGCCAGCAGCCCCGACGGGGGGGGTGGGCACTCTGGGGCCAACGTCCTGACTTTC.

In this sample, this clonotype turned up many times. The rearrangement links TRBV10-1 to TRBJ1-1, with no clear D. Germline CDR1 reads WNHNN; CDR2 reads SYGVQD (reference sequence). The CDR3 is made up of 13 amino acids. V gave up 1 base and J gave up 2 bases, with 5 bases separating them. The CDR3 region has the DNA TGCGCCAGCAGTGAGTTTACTAACACTGAAGCTTTCTTT. Translation: CASSEFTNTEAFF.

This clonotype was picked up many times. The genes are TRBV20-1 and TRBJ1-5; 8 nucleotides agree with TRBD1. V shed 6 bases and J 5 bases; nucleotides not matched to a gene: 6. Germline V gene lookup returns CDR1 DFQATT and CDR2 SNEGSKA (reference sequence). The CDR3 is 13 amino acids. The CDR3 nucleotides are TGCAGTGCCCTCGACAGGGGTCATCAGCCCCAGCATTTT. This sequence encodes CSALDRGHQPQHF.

About this clonotype itself: A read error may be the cause here, since a much bigger clone is one base away. The chain has TRBV11-2 and TRBJ2-5, with D perhaps TRBD1 (6 bases). CDR1 and CDR2 from the germline V gene are SGHAT and FQNNGV. The CDR3 spans 15 residues. For the CDR3, the DNA is TGTGCCGGCAGCTTAGGAGGACAGATCGAAGAGACCCAGTACTTC. Translated: CAGSLGGQIEETQYF.

A remark on this clonotype: A read error may explain this, as a much larger clone is one base away. The chain carries TRBV20-1 and TRBJ1-1; D might be TRBD1 (5 bases). The length of the CDR3 is 11 residues. V lost 0 bases and J 9 bases, leaving 8 bases between the germline ends. In germline, CDR1 is DFQATT, CDR2 SNEGSKA (reference sequence). The CDR3 nucleotides read TGCAGTGCTAGAGAGGCAGGGAAAGCTTTCTTT. Translated: CSAREAGKAFF.

With regard to this clonotype: This sequence may be a read error, since a much larger clone differs from it by one base. This chain connects TRBV10-3 to TRBJ2-7; tentatively, D is TRBD1 or TRBD2 (5 bases each). Germline CDR1 reads ENHRY; CDR2 reads SYGVKD. Trimming took off 3 bases at V and 0 bases at J, with 12 bases between the two ends. CDR3 size: 15 residues. CDR3 sequence: CAISDGAAVSYEQYF. The CDR3 nucleotides read TGTGCCATCAGTGACGGGGCAGCAGTCTCCTACGAGCAGTACTTC.

This clonotype showed up many times. V is TRBV29-1 and J is TRBJ1-1, with D unresolved. The CDR3 is made up of 13 amino acids. CDR1 and CDR2 from the germline V gene are SQVTM and ANQGSEA. Trimming pared 3 bases from V and 4 bases from J, leaving 12 bases between. This CDR3 is CSVDLRRLTEAFF. As DNA, the CDR3 is TGCAGCGTTGACTTACGGAGACTCACTGAAGCTTTCTTT.

The genes are TRBV19 and TRBJ1-5, with D unresolved. CDR3 size: 15 residues. V was shortened by 1 base and J by 3 bases, with 10 bases between the two germline ends. Germline CDR1 is LNHDA and CDR2 is SQIVND (reference sequence). In DNA, the CDR3 is TGTGCCAGTAGTATAGGAGTGGGATCCAATCAGCCCCAGCATTTT. Translation gives CASSIGVGSNQPQHF.

The sample holds a few counts of this clonotype. This chain links TRBV7-2 with TRBJ2-2, with no clear D. The CDR3 has 17 amino acids. Between the trimmed V and J ends, which lost 1 base and 3 bases, there was a span of 15 bases. CDR1 is SGHTA, CDR2 FQGNSA, per germline. CDR3 region: CASSLDLVGIDTGELFF. The CDR3 nucleotides are TGTGCCAGCAGCTTAGATTTGGTGGGAATCGACACCGGGGAGCTGTTTTTT.

The rearrangement links TRBV12-3 or TRBV12-4 to TRBJ1-6; D is undetermined. V was clipped by 4 bases and J by 12 bases, with 13 bases between them. The CDR3 is 13 amino acids. CDR3 amino acids: CASSSALGLPLHF. CDR3 sequence (DNA): TGTGCCAGCAGTTCGGCGCTTGGATTACCCCTCCACTTT.

This clonotype occurred many times. The chain links TRBV19 to TRBJ2-7; a weak D match, TRBD1 (5 bases). CDR1 and CDR2 from the germline V gene are LNHDA and SQIVND (reference sequence). Deletions cut 5 bases from V and 3 bases from J, with 11 bases between. This CDR3 region has 13 residues. CDR3 in amino acids: CASSSWGGYEQYF. CDR3 DNA: TGTGCCAGTAGTTCGTGGGGCGGCTACGAGCAGTACTTC. Full variable domain (remainder filled in from reference TRBV19 and TRBJ2-7): DGGITQSPKYLFRKEGQNVTLSCEQNLNHDAMYWYRQDPGQGLRLIYYSQIVNDFQKGDIAEGYSVSREKKESFPLTVTSAQKNPTAFYLCASSSWGGYEQYFGPGTRLTVT.

This clonotype was counted at least ten times. The genes are TRBV2 and TRBJ1-1; D perhaps matches TRBD1 (5 bases). The CDR3 length is 13 residues. V was trimmed by 6 bases and J by 3 bases, leaving 11 bases between them. Per germline, CDR1 SNHLY and CDR2 FYNNEI. In DNA, the CDR3 is TGTGCCAGCAGCCAAGACAGCTACACTGAAGCTTTCTTT. Its translation is CASSQDSYTEAFF.